The sequence of this TCR beta chain was determined in a study of shared clonotypes between healthy human individuals. Study-level results: Naive subsets generally had larger estimated richness than memory subsets. Sampling involved blood alone; tissue repertoires likely differ. A handful of donors showed sharing of 4.5% to 5% of naive CD4 clonotypes.

When replicate PCRs were run on sorted subsets, they used around 0.2 ug DNA, approximately 33,000 T cell genomes. Sequencing used immunoSEQ multiplex PCR; TCRdb keeps in-frame clones, though not all of them. The table records some 2,000,000 clones, roughly 94% of them present only once. Trimming pared 8 bases from V and 0 bases from J, leaving 7 bases between. The germline gives CDR1 MNHNS, CDR2 SASEGT. CDR3 length: 13 residues. About this clone itself: Its antigen is not known.

Sequenced material: naive CD4+ T cells sorted from blood. Subset described: CD45RA+ positively selected. The receptor was isolated from a man younger than 35 in good health. The rearrangement links TRBV6-1 to TRBJ1-4; D is unresolved. This chain's CDR3 is CASHRATNEKLFF. The CDR3 nucleotides read TGTGCCAGCCACAGAGCAACTAATGAAAAACTGTTTTTT.